The sequence of this T cell receptor (beta chain) was determined in a study of T cells in Graves' hyperthyroidism and ophthalmopathy. Whole-study context: Once the initial diagnosis was made, peripheral blood was obtained before any treatment.

RNA transcripts gave rise to amplified TCR beta CDR3 regions. The TCR CDR3 was amplified in a first-round RT-PCR using the HTBI primer set. TCRdb passed the multiplex PCR reads through MiXCR, listing each CDR3 protein once. Found here are about 640,000 distinct CDR3 sequences, under 25% of them singletons; the top ten hold 34%. The study, taken as a whole, reports: A 13 V-J model separated ophthalmopathy from stable hyperthyroidism.

This clonotype was counted ten times or more. No antigen is known for it. CDR3 size: 15 residues. J gave up 0 bases and V 6 bases, and 8 bases lay outside the gene matches. Germline CDR1 MDHEN, CDR2 SYDVKM. Material for sequencing was blood. The TCR sequence derives from a man aged 25 to 40 with Graves' ophthalmopathy. The chain is built from TRBV28 and TRBJ2-7, with TRBD1 matching over 7 bases. In nucleotides, the CDR3 is TGTGCCAGCAGCTCCACAGGGGCCCCCTCCTACGAGCAGTACTTC. As protein: CASSSTGAPSYEQYF.